The clone carrying this TCR beta chain was observed many times. Its antigen is undetermined. These data are taken from a study of identical twins. Regarding the study as a whole: Possibly, invariant MAIT and iNKT cells partly confounded zero-insertion analyses.

This CDR3 comprises 18 residues. V was shortened by 3 bases and J by 0 bases, with 19 bases between the two germline ends. The germline CDR1 and CDR2 sequences are SGHRS and YFSETQ. From the 5' RACE reads, TCRdb called clonotypes with MiXCR, one entry per CDR3 protein. The sample lists a few hundred thousand distinct CDR3 sequences, approximately 18% occurring once. This chain uses TRBV5-1 with TRBJ2-1, with a possible D match to TRBD2 (6 bases). Sequencing used naive T cells sorted from blood. This TCR derives from a man aged 50-60 years in good health. The DNA for the CDR3 is TGCGCCAGCAGCTGGGTGTTGCACCGGGAGAGCTCCTACAATGAGCAGTTCTTC. It yields the protein CASSWVLHRESSYNEQFF. Full variable domain (remainder filled in from reference TRBV5-1 and TRBJ2-1): KAGVTQTPRYLIKTRGQQVTLSCSPISGHRSVSWYQQTPGQGLQFLFEYFSETQRNKGNFPGRFSGRQFSNSRSEMNVSTLELGDSALYLCASSWVLHRESSYNEQFFGPGTRLTVL.